These 21 T cell receptor beta chains came from one sample sequenced in a study of T cell responses to AZD1222 COVID-19 vaccine (dated by TCRdb to 2020 to 2022). In light of the paper, this sample's time point label describes: baseline before first vaccination. Library construction relied on the immunoSEQ multiplex PCR assay. The immuneACCESS repertoire file appears here via TCRdb, limited to in-frame rearrangements. These files lack a portion of the clones; in checked studies, under half of the deficit traces to unresolved V genes, and the cause of the others is not known. For this sample there are about 140,000 clones; 80% to 95% appear just once. The top ten hold over 1.5% of the sample. The source was peripheral blood, collected on day 0 of AZD1222 vaccination. The receptor set was obtained from an adult in good health.

V is TRBV7-3 and J is TRBJ2-3; D remains ambiguous. CDR1 is SGHTA and CDR2 is FQGTGA in the germline V gene. V lost 5 bases, J lost 0 bases, and 12 bases lay in between. The CDR3 spans 15 residues. The CDR3 loop reads CASSPKRTSTDTQYF. In nucleotides, the CDR3 is TGTGCCAGCAGCCCAAAACGTACTAGCACAGATACGCAGTATTTT.

V and J are TRBV5-1 and TRBJ2-1; 10 nucleotides line up with TRBD2. CDR3 size: 15 residues. V lost 7 bases to trimming and J lost 3 bases; unmatched junction nucleotides: 7. The germline V gene encodes CDR1 SGHRS and CDR2 YFSETQ. The CDR3 sequence: CASGLGLADYNEQFF. CDR3 nucleotides: TGCGCCAGCGGACTTGGACTAGCGGACTACAATGAGCAGTTCTTC.

The chain links TRBV25-1 to TRBJ2-2; 8 nucleotides align to TRBD1. The CDR3 extends over 17 amino acids. Germline lookup yields CDR1 MGHDK and CDR2 SYGVNS. The J segment lost 4 bases and the V segment lost 5 bases, leaving 12 bases of the junction unmatched. CDR3 coding DNA: TGTGCCAGCAGTACGACCGGGCCTCAGGGGGCCACCGGGGAGCTGTTTTTT. It translates to CASSTTGPQGATGELFF.

The rearrangement uses TRBV15 and TRBJ2-7; weak D call: TRBD2 (6 bases). The CDR3 is made up of 14 amino acids. The germline V gene encodes CDR1 LNHNV and CDR2 YYDKDF (reference sequence). The germline V and J ends were trimmed by 3 bases and 4 bases, with 13 bases remaining between them. CDR3 nucleotide sequence: TGTGCCACCAGCAGGGAGGGGATTGTGTACGAGCAGTACTTC. Protein product: CATSREGIVYEQYF.

This chain links TRBV6-1 with TRBJ2-3, with TRBD2 identical over 12 bases. Germline-derived CDR1 and CDR2 are MNHNS and SASEGT. CDR3 length: 18 amino acids. The ends lost 3 bases at V and 6 bases at J; junction bases unmatched: 13. As DNA, the CDR3 is TGTGCCAGCAGTGACCCGAGACGACTAGCGGGAGTAATGGATACGCAGTATTTT. Amino acids: CASSDPRRLAGVMDTQYF.

V gene TRBV30 combines with J gene TRBJ1-5; 7 positions match TRBD1. There are 14 residues in the CDR3. Per germline, CDR1 GTSNPN and CDR2 SVGIG (reference sequence). The J segment lost 4 bases and the V segment lost 1 base, leaving 4 bases of the junction unmatched. CDR3 DNA sequence: TGTGCCTGGAGTGGAGACAGGGAAAATCAGCCCCAGCATTTT. It yields the protein CAWSGDRENQPQHF.

CDR3 in DNA: TGTGCCAGCAGCCCCCTCCGCGGACAGGGGGCTGGAAACACCATATATTTT. This sequence encodes CASSPLRGQGAGNTIYF. The chain is built from TRBV7-9 and TRBJ1-3; 10 positions match TRBD1. Germline V CDR1 and CDR2: SEHNR, FQNEAQ (reference sequence). The CDR3 spans 17 residues. V was pared by 5 bases and J by 2 bases, with 9 bases of the junction left unmatched.

The chain has TRBV5-6 and TRBJ2-2; 11 nucleotides align to TRBD2. Germline loops: CDR1 SGHDT, CDR2 YYEEEE. CDR3 length: 15 amino acids. V lost 2 bases, J lost 8 bases, and 5 bases stayed unmatched. CDR3 amino acids: CASSFSGRASGELFF. The CDR3 region has the DNA TGTGCCAGCAGCTTTAGCGGGAGGGCCTCTGGGGAGCTGTTTTTT.

The CDR3 DNA sequence: TGTGCCAGCAGTCCGCCGGGGACGAGCTCCTACAATGAGCAGTTCTTC. Encoded protein: CASSPPGTSSYNEQFF. The genes are TRBV5-5 and TRBJ2-1, with D perhaps assigned TRBD1 or TRBD2 (5 bases each). CDR3 length: 16 amino acids. Between the trimmed V and J ends, which lost 5 bases and 0 bases, there was a span of 15 bases. Germline CDR1 and CDR2: SGHKS and YYEKEE (reference sequence).

The CDR3 bases are TGCAGTGCTGGTGGGGCGCGGGAGTGGTACTACGAGCAGTACTTC. This translates into CSAGGAREWYYEQYF. This chain joins TRBV20-1 and TRBJ2-7; 7 nucleotides match TRBD2. CDR1 is DFQATT and CDR2 is SNEGSKA in the germline V gene (reference sequence). The CDR3 spans 15 residues. The V segment lost 5 bases and the J segment 3 bases; nucleotides outside the gene matches: 13.

The chain links TRBV6-1 to TRBJ1-1, with D unresolved. Germline V lookup: CDR1 MNHNS, CDR2 SASEGT. Trimming removed 0 bases from V and 0 bases from J, with 14 bases in between. The CDR3 covers 17 residues. The CDR3 loop is CASSEAKQRRMNTEAFF. In nucleotides, the CDR3 is TGTGCCAGCAGTGAAGCGAAGCAGAGACGTATGAACACTGAAGCTTTCTTT.

The J gene is TRBJ2-3, the V gene TRBV27; the D is unclear. The germline CDR1 and CDR2 sequences are MNHEY and SMNVEV (reference sequence). The V end was cut by 8 bases, the J end by 4 bases, with 7 bases between. The CDR3 has 11 amino acids. The CDR3, as DNA: TGTGCCAGCGGCCGGGCAGATACGCAGTATTTT. The encoded protein is CASGRADTQYF.

The chain links TRBV3-1 (or the pseudogene TRBV3-2) to TRBJ1-5; D is unclear. CDR1 LGHDT and CDR2 YNNKEL come from the germline V gene (reference sequence). The CDR3 length is 13 residues. V was trimmed by 4 bases and J by 5 bases, leaving 9 bases between them. The CDR3: CASSREFDQPQHF. For the CDR3, the DNA is TGTGCCAGCAGCCGAGAATTTGATCAGCCCCAGCATTTT.

This clone was counted a few times. The V call is TRBV5-1, the J call TRBJ2-5; TRBD2 matches 7 bases. The V segment lost 4 bases and the J segment 2 bases; nucleotides outside the gene matches: 8. The CDR3 loop spans 15 amino acids. Germline CDR1 is SGHRS and CDR2 is YFSETQ. The CDR3 DNA sequence: TGCGCCAGCAGCGCCCAGGGCGGGAGTCAAGAGACCCAGTACTTC. Translated: CASSAQGGSQETQYF.

V usage is TRBV10-3 and J usage is TRBJ1-1, with 12 nucleotides matching TRBD1. The CDR3 has 15 amino acids. The V gene end was trimmed by 4 bases and the J gene end by 5 bases; junction bases not matched to a gene: 5. Germline-derived CDR1 and CDR2 are ENHRY and SYGVKD. The CDR3 sequence is CAISGDRGLGTEAFF. The CDR3 DNA reads as TGTGCCATCAGTGGGGACAGGGGGCTGGGAACTGAAGCTTTCTTT.

The genes are TRBV20-1 and TRBJ2-1, with 8 bases matching TRBD2. The CDR3 has 19 residues. Unmatched junction bases numbered 16, after V lost 3 bases and J lost 0 bases. Germline V gene lookup returns CDR1 DFQATT and CDR2 SNEGSKA (reference sequence). The CDR3 DNA is TGCAGTGCTAGTCATCCCGGGGGGGGAGGCAAGAGCTCCTACAATGAGCAGTTCTTC. Protein: CSASHPGGGGKSSYNEQFF.

This chain connects TRBV5-1 to TRBJ2-5; 13 bases agree with TRBD2. The germline V gene encodes CDR1 SGHRS and CDR2 YFSETQ. There are 14 residues in the CDR3. Unmatched junction bases numbered 1, after V lost 3 bases and J lost 5 bases. CDR3 sequence (DNA): TGCGCCAGCAGCTCGGGACTAGCGGGGGAGACCCAGTACTTC. As protein: CASSSGLAGETQYF.

This rearrangement joins TRBV5-6 to TRBJ2-5; D uncertain. This CDR3 comprises 13 residues. Trimming removed 4 bases at V and 2 bases at J, with 9 bases between. Germline V gene sequence: CDR1 SGHDT, CDR2 YYEEEE. The CDR3 bases are TGTGCCAGCAGCGTATCGTGGCAAGAGACCCAGTACTTC. It is translated as CASSVSWQETQYF.

The chain uses TRBV5-3 and TRBJ1-2, with D possibly TRBD1 on 6 matching bases. TRBV5-3 is recorded as an ORF, its role being uncertain. V lost 6 bases to trimming and J lost 6 bases, with 15 bases between them. There are 13 residues in the CDR3. CDR3 DNA: TGTGCCAGAATCGGCGGGGGCGCGAATGGCTACACCTTC. Its protein product is CARIGGGANGYTF.

This chain uses TRBV2 with TRBJ1-2, with D possibly TRBD1 on 5 matching bases. CDR3 length equals 12 residues. CDR1 is SNHLY and CDR2 is FYNNEI in the germline V gene. Trimming removed 8 bases at V and 4 bases at J, with 11 bases between. Here the CDR3 DNA reads TGTGCCAGCCAGGGACGGAGCTATGGCTACACCTTC. Residues: CASQGRSYGYTF.

The chain combines TRBV5-4 with TRBJ2-7; no firm D call. Germline values: CDR1 SGHNT, CDR2 YYREEE (reference sequence). Trimming took 0 bases from V and 6 from J, leaving 10 bases between them. This CDR3 has 13 amino acids. The chain's CDR3 is CASSLETHSEQYF. The CDR3 bases are TGTGCCAGCAGCTTGGAGACCCACTCCGAGCAGTACTTC. Full variable domain (missing parts from reference TRBV5-4 and TRBJ2-7): ETGVTQSPTHLIKTRGQQVTLRCSSQSGHNTVSWYQQALGQGPQFIFQYYREEENGRGNFPPRFSGLQFPNYSSELNVNALELDDSALYLCASSLETHSEQYFGPGTRLTVT.